These T cell receptor beta chains were read from a single sample in a study of beta chain features in type 1 diabetes. TCRdb's table, derived via immunoSEQ multiplex PCR, lists solely in-frame clones and lacks some. The sample shows over 200,000 clones, approximately 10% of them seen only once. Sample: naive CD4+ T cells from blood. The receptor source for this set is a man aged 30-40 years with type 1 diabetes. CDR3s include the opening cysteine and the closing phenylalanine or tryptophan. Fields, in order: D gene, V gene, clone size, J gene, CDR3 protein, CDR3 DNA. The D gene is left open where the match is weak. Not all rows give a size; the values are once, few, many and, for expanded clones, a class.

d_gene: .
v_gene: TRBV6-5
abundance: .
j_gene: TRBJ2-1
CDR3aa: CASSYSFEQFF
CDR3nt: TGTGCCAGCAGCTACTCCTTTGAGCAGTTCTTC

d_gene: TRBD2
v_gene: TRBV4-1
abundance: .
j_gene: TRBJ2-3
CDR3aa: CASSHVLLAGGHPLYF
CDR3nt: TGCGCCAGCAGCCACGTTTTGCTAGCGGGGGGTCATCCGCTGTATTTT

d_gene: .
v_gene: TRBV6-5
abundance: .
j_gene: TRBJ2-2
CDR3aa: CASKEPNTGELFF
CDR3nt: TGTGCCAGCAAGGAGCCGAACACCGGGGAGCTGTTTTTT

d_gene: .
v_gene: TRBV9
abundance: .
j_gene: TRBJ2-1
CDR3aa: CASSASGGEQFF
CDR3nt: TGTGCCAGCAGCGCTAGTGGGGGGGAGCAGTTCTTC

d_gene: .
v_gene: TRBV13
abundance: .
j_gene: TRBJ2-2
CDR3aa: CASSSTPDSNTGELFF
CDR3nt: TGTGCCAGCAGCTCTACCCCCGACTCTAACACCGGGGAGCTGTTTTTT

d_gene: TRBD1
v_gene: TRBV9
abundance: few
j_gene: TRBJ1-1
CDR3aa: CASSLQGYTEAFF
CDR3nt: TGTGCCAGCAGCCTACAGGGGTACACTGAAGCTTTCTTT

d_gene: .
v_gene: TRBV27
abundance: few
j_gene: TRBJ1-1
CDR3aa: CASSSPTLNTEAFF
CDR3nt: TGTGCCAGCAGTTCCCCTACCTTGAACACTGAAGCTTTCTTT

d_gene: .
v_gene: TRBV25-1
abundance: .
j_gene: TRBJ2-1
CDR3aa: CASSEYGVSYNEQFF
CDR3nt: TGTGCCAGCAGTGAATATGGAGTGTCCTACAATGAGCAGTTCTTC

d_gene: TRBD1
v_gene: TRBV7-8
abundance: few
j_gene: TRBJ2-7
CDR3aa: CASSFRQGTYEQYF
CDR3nt: TGTGCCAGCAGCTTCCGACAGGGTACCTACGAGCAGTACTTC

d_gene: .
v_gene: TRBV11-2
abundance: few
j_gene: TRBJ1-1
CDR3aa: CASSPTLAGDRTEAFF
CDR3nt: TGTGCCAGCAGCCCGACCCTCGCCGGGGATCGTACTGAAGCTTTCTTT

d_gene: TRBD1
v_gene: TRBV28
abundance: few
j_gene: TRBJ1-4
CDR3aa: CASNRGDNEKLFF
CDR3nt: TGTGCCAGCAACAGGGGGGATAATGAAAAACTGTTTTTT

d_gene: .
v_gene: TRBV7-9
abundance: few
j_gene: TRBJ2-3
CDR3aa: CASSPQTDTQYF
CDR3nt: TGTGCCAGCAGCCCCCAGACAGATACGCAGTATTTT

d_gene: TRBD1
v_gene: TRBV7-9
abundance: .
j_gene: TRBJ1-6
CDR3aa: CASSSGGLDGPPLHF
CDR3nt: TGTGCCAGCAGCTCAGGGGGCCTGGACGGGCCACCCCTCCACTTT

d_gene: .
v_gene: TRBV5-4
abundance: .
j_gene: TRBJ2-4
CDR3aa: CASSQKGEAKNIQYF
CDR3nt: TGTGCCAGCTCCCAGAAAGGGGAAGCCAAAAACATTCAGTACTTC